One and the same sample provided the 30 T cell receptor beta chains below, sequenced in a study of T cell responses to AZD1222 COVID-19 vaccine. Assay: immunoSEQ multiplex PCR; the TCRdb copy retains only in-frame clones and omits some. The sample consists of roughly 120,000 clones, over 75% of them appearing once. Sample: peripheral blood, taken on day 0 of MenACWY control vaccination. These receptors were collected from an adult in good health.

The chain is built from TRBV9 and TRBJ2-6; D not certain. The CDR3 extends over 15 amino acids. Germline lookup yields CDR1 SGDLS and CDR2 YYNGEE. The V gene lost 0 bases and the J gene lost 2 bases, with 6 bases spanning the gap. CDR3 sequence: CASSVGGTGANVLTF. Written as DNA, the CDR3 is TGTGCCAGCAGCGTAGGGGGTACTGGGGCCAACGTCCTGACTTTC.

J is TRBJ2-3 and V is TRBV30, with D maybe TRBD1 (6 bases). Germline values: CDR1 GTSNPN, CDR2 SVGIG (reference sequence). This CDR3 comprises 16 residues. Trimming pared 2 bases from V and 0 bases from J, leaving 15 bases between. As DNA, the CDR3 is TGTGCCTGGAGTCCCTCGGGACAAACTAGCACAGATACGCAGTATTTT. Amino acids: CAWSPSGQTSTDTQYF.

The chain links TRBV6-4 to TRBJ2-3; TRBD2 matches at 7 bases. With 2 bases clipped from V and 3 bases from J, the junction kept 8 bases outside the gene matches. The CDR3 covers 16 residues. CDR1 is MRHNA and CDR2 is SNTAGT in the germline V gene. DNA of the CDR3: TGTGCCAGCAGTGACACGGGCGGGAGTGGAACAGATACGCAGTATTTT. Its translation: CASSDTGGSGTDTQYF.

CDR3 sequence reads: CASSLYRGTYNSPLHF. As DNA, the CDR3 is TGTGCCAGCAGCTTGTACAGGGGAACCTATAATTCACCCCTCCACTTT. This rearrangement joins TRBV5-4 to TRBJ1-6; 7 bases are a match to TRBD1. Germline CDR1 and CDR2: SGHNT and YYREEE (reference sequence). J lost 2 bases, V lost 1 base, and 3 bases had no gene match. This CDR3 has 16 residues.

The rearrangement uses TRBV6-5 and TRBJ2-4; TRBD1 matches at 7 bases. CDR3 length equals 13 residues. The ends lost 7 bases at V and 3 bases at J; junction bases unmatched: 3. Germline CDR1 is MNHEY and CDR2 is SVGAGI. The DNA for the CDR3 is TGTGCCAGCAAGGGGGACAGCAAAAACATTCAGTACTTC. Its translation is CASKGDSKNIQYF.

The rearrangement uses TRBV28 and TRBJ2-1, with D possibly matching TRBD1 (7 bases). The CDR3 is made up of 16 amino acids. CDR1 MDHEN and CDR2 SYDVKM come from the germline V gene. The V end was cut by 4 bases, the J end by 7 bases, with 20 bases between. The CDR3 is CASSSRRQGGRNEQFF. Written as DNA, the CDR3 is TGTGCCAGCAGTTCGAGACGACAGGGAGGACGGAATGAGCAGTTCTTC.

The chain couples TRBV5-5 to TRBJ2-7, with TRBD1 matching 7 bases. CDR3 length: 14 amino acids. V shed 0 bases, J shed 5 bases, and the junction held 5 bases outside the gene matches. Germline CDR1 reads SGHKS; CDR2 reads YYEKEE (reference sequence). The CDR3 nucleotides are TGTGCCAGCAGCTTGGCCAGGGGGAGCCACGAGCAGTACTTC. This codes for CASSLARGSHEQYF.

The V gene is TRBV11-2, the J gene TRBJ2-7, with D unresolved. Germline CDR1 reads SGHAT; CDR2 reads FQNNGV. V was cut by 6 bases and J by 6 bases, with 12 bases left in between. The CDR3 totals 12 residues. CDR3 in DNA: TGTGCCAGCAGACGAATGGGATCCGAGCAGTACTTC. Amino acid sequence: CASRRMGSEQYF.

The V gene is TRBV6-5, the J gene TRBJ2-7; D may be TRBD1 (6 bases). CDR1 MNHEY and CDR2 SVGAGI come from the germline V gene. The CDR3 is 13 amino acids. Trimming shortened V by 6 bases and J by 2 bases, and 11 bases separated the two germline ends. The CDR3 DNA reads as TGTGCCAGCAGACCCGGGACAACCTACGAGCAGTACTTC. It specifies CASRPGTTYEQYF.

This sequence joins TRBV5-1 and TRBJ1-5; 7 bases are shared with TRBD1. The ends lost 0 bases at V and 0 bases at J; junction bases unmatched: 0. The germline gives CDR1 SGHRS, CDR2 YFSETQ. This CDR3 is built from 15 residues. The CDR3 DNA sequence: TGCGCCAGCAGCTTGGGGGACAGTAGCAATCAGCCCCAGCATTTT. It translates to CASSLGDSSNQPQHF.

This rearrangement joins TRBV2 to TRBJ2-1; D is unclear. CDR1 is SNHLY, CDR2 FYNNEI, per germline. The CDR3 runs to 11 residues. Trimming took off 4 bases at V and 6 bases at J, with 4 bases between the two ends. The CDR3 spells CASSARNEQFF. The CDR3 DNA is TGTGCCAGCAGTGCCCGCAATGAGCAGTTCTTC.

The chain couples TRBV11-2 to TRBJ2-7, with D unresolved. In germline, CDR1 is SGHAT, CDR2 FQNNGV. V lost 0 bases to trimming and J lost 2 bases, with 2 bases between them. The CDR3 has 12 residues. In DNA form, the CDR3 reads TGTGCCAGCAGCTTAGACCCCTACGAGCAGTACTTC. This codes for CASSLDPYEQYF.

V gene TRBV6-4 combines with J gene TRBJ1-1; unclear D gene. In germline, CDR1 is MRHNA, CDR2 SNTAGT. The CDR3 contains 13 residues. Trimming left V 4 bases short and J 0 bases short, with 6 bases between. The CDR3 bases are TGTGCCAGCAGTGCCACTTTGAACACTGAAGCTTTCTTT. Protein product: CASSATLNTEAFF.

This clone was seen a single time. The rearrangement joins TRBV11-3 to TRBJ2-1; D is uncertain. The CDR3 covers 13 residues. Germline CDR1 and CDR2: SGHNT and YENEEA. V lost 5 bases to trimming and J lost 5 bases, with 10 bases between them. The CDR3 DNA sequence: TGTGCCAGCAGCATAACCGATGACAATGAGCAGTTCTTC. The encoded protein is CASSITDDNEQFF.

The chain uses TRBV19 and TRBJ1-5, with D perhaps TRBD1 (5 bases). The CDR3 length is 16 residues. CDR1 is LNHDA, CDR2 SQIVND, per germline (reference sequence). Trimming removed 3 bases from V and 4 bases from J, with 16 bases in between. The CDR3 is CASSMLLGLGNQPQHF. CDR3 nucleotides: TGTGCCAGTAGTATGTTGTTGGGGCTCGGGAATCAGCCCCAGCATTTT.

This clone has just one count. The genes are TRBV28 and TRBJ2-5, with a weak D call TRBD2 (6 bases). Germline assignment: CDR1 MDHEN and CDR2 SYDVKM. The CDR3 is 15 residues long. V gave up 5 bases and J gave up 5 bases, with 18 bases separating them. CDR3 protein: CASSARRTGDETQYF. Written as DNA, the CDR3 is TGTGCCAGCAGTGCGCGGAGGACGGGAGATGAGACCCAGTACTTC. Full variable domain (missing parts from reference TRBV28 and TRBJ2-5): DVKVTQSSRYLVKRTGEKVFLECVQDMDHENMFWYRQDPGLGLRLIYFSYDVKMKEKGDIPEGYSVSREKKERFSLILESASTNQTSMYLCASSARRTGDETQYFGPGTRLLVL.

The genes are TRBV2 and TRBJ1-5, with a possible D match to TRBD1 (6 bases). V was cut by 8 bases and J by 6 bases, with 14 bases left in between. The CDR3 is made up of 13 amino acids. Germline-derived CDR1 and CDR2 are SNHLY and FYNNEI. The DNA of the CDR3 is TGTGCCAGCGACACAGGGAGAGGTCAGCCCCAGCATTTT. Its translation is CASDTGRGQPQHF.

The table lists this clone with a few counts. The chain carries TRBV11-2 and TRBJ1-1; 9 positions match TRBD1. This CDR3 is 13 amino acids long. V shed 5 bases, J shed 8 bases, and the junction held 6 bases outside the gene matches. The V gene's germline CDR1 is SGHAT and CDR2 FQNNGV. For the CDR3, the DNA is TGTGCCAGCAGCGCCCGACAGGGGGTGGAAGCTTTCTTT. It encodes CASSARQGVEAFF.

The chain joins TRBV9 to TRBJ1-6, with D uncertain. This CDR3 comprises 15 residues. CDR1 and CDR2 (germline): SGDLS, YYNGEE. Trimming took off 1 base at V and 7 bases at J, with 12 bases between the two ends. In DNA form, the CDR3 reads TGTGCCAGCAGCGTAACCTGGAGGCGGAATTCACCCCTCCACTTT. This encodes CASSVTWRRNSPLHF.

This chain uses TRBV24-1 with TRBJ1-1; D unresolved. The CDR3 runs 14 residues. Germline loops: CDR1 KGHDR, CDR2 SFDVKD. Trimming cost V 8 bases and J 1 base, with 13 bases left between them. CDR3 region: CATTGVPPNTEAFF. The CDR3 bases are TGTGCCACCACTGGGGTCCCCCCGAACACTGAAGCTTTCTTT.

The genes are TRBV2 and TRBJ1-4; a possible D gene is TRBD1 (6 bases). V was cut by 2 bases and J by 8 bases, with 12 bases left in between. Germline V gene lookup returns CDR1 SNHLY and CDR2 FYNNEI. The CDR3 runs 14 residues. CDR3 sequence reads: CASSETGLDEKLFF. The CDR3 nucleotides are TGTGCCAGCAGTGAAACAGGGTTGGACGAAAAACTGTTTTTT.

Points on this clone: Other nucleotide sequences in the sample specify the same CDR3. This sequence joins TRBV18 and TRBJ2-7; TRBD1 is a possible D gene (6 bases). The CDR3 has 12 residues. Between the trimmed V and J ends, which lost 4 bases and 5 bases, there was a span of 9 bases. Germline V gene data show CDR1 as KGHSH and CDR2 as LQKENI. This CDR3 is CASSQTGNEQYF. CDR3 DNA sequence: TGTGCCAGCTCACAAACAGGGAACGAGCAGTACTTC.

V gene TRBV19 combines with J gene TRBJ2-1, with TRBD2 as a possible D gene (6 bases). Between the trimmed V and J ends, which lost 6 bases and 3 bases, there was a span of 30 bases. The CDR3 sequence is 20 residues long. Germline CDR1 is LNHDA and CDR2 is SQIVND (reference sequence). Here the CDR3 reads CASSLTAGTRKGRNYNEQFF. CDR3 in DNA: TGTGCCAGTAGCCTCACCGCCGGGACCCGAAAGGGGAGGAACTACAATGAGCAGTTCTTC.

The gene calls are TRBV14 and TRBJ2-1, with 13 bases matching TRBD2. V lost 8 bases, J lost 10 bases, and 11 bases stayed unmatched. There are 15 residues in the CDR3. Germline V gene lookup returns CDR1 SGHDN and CDR2 FVKESK. CDR3 sequence reads: CASQKEGLAGTEQFF. CDR3 DNA sequence: TGTGCCAGCCAAAAAGAGGGACTAGCGGGAACCGAGCAGTTCTTC.

This clone was recorded only once. The chain has TRBV9 and TRBJ2-7, with D hard to call. This CDR3 has 13 residues. Germline V gene sequence: CDR1 SGDLS, CDR2 YYNGEE. With 0 bases removed from V and 9 bases from J, the gap between germline ends came to 13 bases. CDR3 loop: CASSVETADGQYF. For the CDR3, the DNA is TGTGCCAGCAGCGTAGAGACGGCCGATGGGCAGTACTTC.

V usage is TRBV28 and J usage is TRBJ1-1; D is undetermined. Germline CDR1 reads MDHEN; CDR2 reads SYDVKM. This CDR3 is 11 amino acids long. V gave up 2 bases and J gave up 7 bases, with 5 bases separating them. CDR3 DNA: TGTGCCAGCAGTTTAAAGAGTGAAGCTTTCTTT. It codes for CASSLKSEAFF.

The chain combines TRBV20-1 with TRBJ1-5, with D unresolved. The CDR3 is made up of 15 amino acids. Germline CDR1 is DFQATT and CDR2 is SNEGSKA (reference sequence). Trimming left V 3 bases short and J 4 bases short, with 16 bases between. CDR3 DNA sequence: TGCAGTGCTAGTTCGGGTAGTTGGGTTAATCAGCCCCAGCATTTT. It encodes CSASSGSWVNQPQHF.

The rearrangement uses TRBV2 and TRBJ2-7, with TRBD2 matching 15 bases. The CDR3 is made up of 16 amino acids. CDR1 and CDR2 from the germline V gene are SNHLY and FYNNEI. V dropped 6 bases and J dropped 5; count of bases not matched to a gene: 8. This CDR3 reads CASREGTSGRSHEQYF. The CDR3, as DNA: TGTGCCAGCAGGGAGGGGACTAGCGGGAGGTCGCACGAGCAGTACTTC.

J is TRBJ1-2 and V is TRBV3-1 (or the pseudogene TRBV3-2), with TRBD1 matching over 10 bases. CDR3 length equals 15 residues. Trimming took 1 base from V and 4 from J; bases not matched to a gene: 3. The germline gives CDR1 LGHDT, CDR2 YNNKEL (reference sequence). The CDR3 sequence is CASSQGQGAGYGYTF. CDR3 DNA sequence: TGTGCCAGCAGCCAAGGACAGGGGGCTGGCTATGGCTACACCTTC.

The chain is built from TRBV25-1 and TRBJ1-2; D unclear. Germline V gives CDR1 MGHDK, CDR2 SYGVNS. The CDR3 length is 15 residues. Deletions cut 3 bases from V and 4 bases from J, with 15 bases between. CDR3 sequence reads: CASSELGGEAYGYTF. The CDR3 DNA follows: TGTGCCAGCAGTGAGTTAGGCGGGGAGGCCTATGGCTACACCTTC.